The 4 T cell receptor beta chains listed next were all sequenced from one sample in a study of long-term antiretroviral therapy in people with HIV (dated by TCRdb to 2021 to 2024). The immunoSEQ hsTCRB v3.0 assay was used at survey level resolution for TRB variable region sequencing. TCRdb mirrors the immuneACCESS table, restricted to in-frame sequences. Some clones are absent from its copies; in checked studies, under half trace to an unresolved V gene, and the reason for the others is unknown. This sample lists around 19,000 clones; 70% to 90% were detected once. The ten largest clones capture roughly 3.5% of the sample. The sample in question was unsorted PBMCs, obtained roughly 2.5 years after starting antiretroviral therapy. Source of these receptors: a woman aged 50 to 65 with HIV.

The chain has TRBV19 and TRBJ2-7, with unresolved D. Germline lookup yields CDR1 LNHDA and CDR2 SQIVND (reference sequence). V was clipped by 5 bases and J by 5 bases, with 13 bases between them. The CDR3 is 13 residues long. The CDR3 region has the DNA TGTGCCAGTAGTTTGAAGGGATGGAACGAGCAGTACTTC. It is translated as CASSLKGWNEQYF.

The chain is built from TRBV18 and TRBJ2-1; 7 bases map to TRBD2. CDR1 is KGHSH and CDR2 is LQKENI in the germline V gene. The CDR3 is 19 residues long. The V segment lost 3 bases and the J segment 0 bases; nucleotides outside the gene matches: 14. CDR3 loop: CASSPWLPKRGASYNEQFF. The DNA of the CDR3 is TGTGCCAGCTCACCCTGGCTGCCAAAGCGGGGAGCCTCCTACAATGAGCAGTTCTTC.

The genes are TRBV5-1 and TRBJ2-3, with 9 bases identical to TRBD1. This CDR3 spans 14 amino acids. CDR1 is SGHRS and CDR2 is YFSETQ in the germline V gene. The V gene end was trimmed by 4 bases and the J gene end by 6 bases; junction bases not matched to a gene: 6. This CDR3 reads CASSTRQGDDTQYF. DNA of the CDR3: TGCGCCAGCAGCACCCGACAGGGGGACGATACGCAGTATTTT.

The rearrangement uses TRBV14 and TRBJ1-2; 10 bases are shared with TRBD1. This CDR3 spans 15 amino acids. The trim removed 4 bases at V and 5 bases at J, leaving 7 bases unmatched. Germline CDR1 reads SGHDN; CDR2 reads FVKESK. The CDR3, as DNA: TGTGCCAGCAGCCCAGGCGACAGGGGGCTTTATGGCTACACCTTC. It encodes CASSPGDRGLYGYTF.